This paragraph reports one T cell receptor (beta chain). V was clipped by 3 bases and J by 3 bases; unmatched bases: 3. Germline values: CDR1 SGDLS, CDR2 YYNGEE. The CDR3 runs 15 residues. The data derive from a study of shared clonotypes between healthy human individuals. In the naive CD8 group, cells lacked CD45RO and were positively selected for CCR7, so terminally differentiated effector memory CD45RA+ cells were left out. TCRdb's copy holds only in-frame clones and misses some; the assay was immunoSEQ multiplex PCR. This repertoire shows about 2.2 million clones, about 94% found once; its top ten account for over 1.5%.

Sample: naive CD8+ T cells from PBMCs. The receptor was derived from a man between 18 and 29 years old in good health. Some clones in this sample may be carry-over from other donors' samples. V usage is TRBV9 and J usage is TRBJ2-3; 11 nucleotides match TRBD2. CDR3 region: CASSETSGRTDTQYF. The DNA of the CDR3 is TGTGCCAGCAGCGAAACTAGCGGGAGAACAGATACGCAGTATTTT.